What follows describes a single TCR beta chain. Which antigen it targets is not known. The record has no base qualities; no much larger clone is one base away. The High Capacity cDNA Reverse Transcription Kit was used to reverse transcribe all of the isolated RNA, meaning that expressed TCRB transcripts were what got sequenced. Naive, central memory and regulatory T cell samples underwent deep immunoSEQ sequencing, averaging about 3.57 million total reads per sample. After sorted cells were lysed in RLT buffer, RNA was extracted with DNase-treated RNeasy Micro or Mini kits, with the choice depending on cell number. To prevent cross-contamination, each cell subset was processed individually, whereas patient and healthy donor samples were processed jointly. The immunoSEQ multiplex PCR was used to amplify TCRB sequences from cDNA, yielding 87-bp fragments that span the CDR3 region. Amplicons were sequenced on the Illumina HiSeq platform. On the study's bioinformatics: Synthetic template baselines were used to correct PCR bias computationally, reads within Hamming distance 2 were collapsed together, and singletons that could not be merged were discarded. By aligning reads against IMGT, V, D and J genes, CDR3 length, and insertions or deletions at six rearrangement sites were assigned. Within each subset, clonotype counts were normalized to sorted cell number, after which true diversity and Gini coefficients were computed with the tcR R package. The overlap coefficient, calculated on TCRB nucleotide sequences, was used to quantify repertoire sharing. TCRdb mirrors the immuneACCESS table, restricted to in-frame sequences. Some clones are absent from its copies; in checked studies, under half trace to an unresolved V gene, and the reason for the others is unknown. D and trimming come from the DNA, and the V and J calls and clone size come from that table. The table for this sample lists fewer than 400,000 clones; approximately 8% of them were counted only once. The ten top clones hold roughly 0.44% of the sample.

This entry comes from a study of beta chain features in type 1 diabetes listed by TCRdb under 2018. Regarding the research as a whole: Mean age, gender distribution, total cell number and subset yield were not different between patients and healthy donors. A total of over 95,000,000 sorted cells were examined across all samples, and RNA yield correlated strongly with the number of cells per subset. The study compared the TCRB repertoires of sorted circulating CD4+ T cell subsets in recently diagnosed type 1 diabetes patients with those in matched healthy donors. Naive and central memory subsets were obtained from all 30 or so donors, but regulatory and stem cell-like memory subsets were isolated from only 8 patients and 8 healthy donors. What the research found in general, with its limitations: A moderate but significant shortening of TCRB CDR3 length was observed in type 1 diabetes patients in all four CD4+ subsets. PCR might favor shorter templates, but patient and control samples were amplified and corrected together, so any skew would affect both groups equally. Because cDNA was sequenced instead of genomic DNA, highly expressing activated cells could be over-represented, though the groups showed no difference in activation or CD3 levels. Because small numbers of individuals were included in the HLA sub-analyses, any influence of HLA type on TCRB rearrangement was left unresolved. Naive, central memory and regulatory TCRB repertoires appeared to be more similar among patients than among healthy donors. Fewer insertions and more nucleotide deletions at VDJ recombination sites were observed in patients with type 1 diabetes, implying thymic rearrangement abnormalities.

Cut back by 0 bases and 7 bases, the V and J ends lie 14 bases apart. The germline V gene (reference sequence) gives CDR1 as SGHNT and CDR2 as YYREEE. Counted from cysteine to phenylalanine, this CDR3 has 14 amino acids. Just the 42-base CDR3 DNA is kept, in frame starting at base 1. A single peripheral blood draw of about 120 mL on average was collected from each donor into heparinised tubes. A BD FACSAria II was used to sort naive, central memory, regulatory and stem cell-like memory CD4+ T cells with a panel that included CD45RO, CCR7, CD25, CD127, CD95 and CD27. Purity was above 95% for every sorted population. PBMCs were isolated immediately by Lymphoprep density gradient centrifugation and stained directly without culture. So that batch effects would be minimized, each experiment stained and sorted samples in pairs, pairing one healthy donor with one patient.

The V and J genes are TRBV5-4 and TRBJ2-7; the D segment cannot be called with confidence. This clonotype was obtained from a woman between 18 and 29 years old in good health. The sequencing sample was made of central memory CD4+ T cells from blood. The DNA sequence is TGTGCCAGCAGCTTGGATGCCCTCCTTGGGGAGCAGTACTTC. The translation is CASSLDALLGEQYF.